One and the same sample provided the 10 T cell receptor beta chains below, sequenced in a study of early T cells in non-severe SARS-CoV-2 infection. TCRdb re-called the 5' RACE reads with MiXCR, one entry per CDR3 protein. The sample shows 70,000 to 85,000 distinct CDR3 sequences, less than 15% of them seen only once. This sample comprised whole blood, obtained at baseline. These receptors originate from an adult who was a healthcare worker with PCR-confirmed SARS-CoV-2 infection or an uninfected control (not recorded which). The donor label of this sample is uncertain.

This clonotype was seen many times. This rearrangement joins TRBV7-9 to TRBJ1-2; a weak D match, TRBD1 (6 bases). The CDR3 is 13 residues long. V dropped 1 base and J dropped 6 bases, with 9 bases sitting between them. The V gene's germline CDR1 is SEHNR and CDR2 FQNEAQ (reference sequence). CDR3 nucleotides: TGTGCCAGCAGCTTAGAACACAGGGATGGCTACACCTTC. Its protein product is CASSLEHRDGYTF.

Ten or more counts support this clonotype. J is TRBJ2-1 and V is TRBV7-3, with TRBD2 identical over 12 bases. This CDR3 region has 15 residues. CDR1 is SGHTA, CDR2 FQGTGA, per germline. Trimming removed 5 bases from V and 1 base from J; junction bases left unmatched: 0. For the CDR3, the DNA is TGTGCCAGCAGCGGACTAGCGGGGTCCTACAATGAGCAGTTCTTC. As protein: CASSGLAGSYNEQFF.

The chain uses TRBV12-3 or TRBV12-4 and TRBJ2-1; 7 nucleotides align to TRBD2. Trimming removed 5 bases from V and 5 bases from J; junction bases left unmatched: 6. The CDR3 covers 14 residues. The CDR3 loop is CASSAGLGDNEQFF. CDR3 bases: TGTGCCAGCAGTGCCGGACTAGGAGACAATGAGCAGTTCTTC.

The CDR3 DNA follows: TGCAGTGCTAGAGATCAGACATTTTATGAAGCTTTCTTT. Translated, it gives CSARDQTFYEAFF. The chain carries TRBV20-1 and TRBJ1-1; the D is unclear. The germline V gene encodes CDR1 DFQATT and CDR2 SNEGSKA (reference sequence). The V gene lost 0 bases and the J gene lost 7 bases, with 12 bases spanning the gap. The CDR3 runs 13 residues.

This chain uses TRBV5-1 with TRBJ2-7; D not resolved. V gave up 2 bases and J gave up 5 bases, with 11 bases separating them. CDR1 is SGHRS and CDR2 is YFSETQ in the germline V gene. This CDR3 has 13 amino acids. The chain's CDR3 is CASSLTGSDEQYF. DNA of the CDR3: TGCGCCAGCAGCTTAACCGGGTCGGACGAGCAGTACTTC.

In this sample, this clonotype turned up a few times. The chain couples TRBV6-1 to TRBJ2-6; 11 nucleotides align to TRBD1. CDR3 size: 19 residues. V lost 6 bases and J lost 4; bases outside the gene matches: 14. Germline V gene data show CDR1 as MNHNS and CDR2 as SASEGT. In DNA form, the CDR3 reads TGTGCCAGCAGGGGACAGGGGGGAGGTCTTTCTTCCGGGGCCAACGTCCTGACTTTC. This sequence encodes CASRGQGGGLSSGANVLTF.

This chain joins TRBV28 and TRBJ2-7, with a possible D match to TRBD1 (7 bases). The germline V gene has CDR1 MDHEN and CDR2 SYDVKM. With 11 bases removed from V and 4 bases from J, the gap between germline ends came to 21 bases. The CDR3 covers 14 residues. The CDR3 loop is CAYQVGGGPYEQYF. For the CDR3, the DNA is TGTGCCTACCAAGTAGGAGGGGGCCCGTACGAGCAGTACTTC.

This clonotype was seen ten or more times. The V gene is TRBV5-1, the J gene TRBJ2-3; D unresolved. The germline gives CDR1 SGHRS, CDR2 YFSETQ. V was trimmed by 7 bases and J by 0 bases, leaving 9 bases between them. CDR3 length equals 13 residues. The CDR3 sequence: CASHAASTDTQYF. Written as DNA, the CDR3 is TGCGCCAGCCACGCAGCTAGCACAGATACGCAGTATTTT.

This clonotype appeared a few times. The gene calls are TRBV15 and TRBJ2-5, with 8 bases that match TRBD1. Per germline, CDR1 LNHNV and CDR2 YYDKDF (reference sequence). Trimming at V came to 5 bases and at J to 4 bases, leaving 9 bases not matched to a gene. The CDR3 runs 15 residues. CDR3 bases: TGTGCCACCAGCGTACCTGACAGGGGAGGAGAGACCCAGTACTTC. This gives the protein CATSVPDRGGETQYF.

This clonotype was seen more than once but under ten times. The V call is TRBV4-3, the J call TRBJ2-2; 7 bases are a match to TRBD2. The junction had 10 bases not matched to a gene; V was cut back by 3 bases and J by 6 bases. The CDR3 covers 16 residues. Per the germline V gene, CDR1 is LGHNA and CDR2 is YSLEER. The CDR3 is CASSQGVDGGSGELFF. CDR3 DNA sequence: TGCGCCAGCAGCCAGGGGGTGGACGGGGGGTCCGGGGAGCTGTTTTTT.